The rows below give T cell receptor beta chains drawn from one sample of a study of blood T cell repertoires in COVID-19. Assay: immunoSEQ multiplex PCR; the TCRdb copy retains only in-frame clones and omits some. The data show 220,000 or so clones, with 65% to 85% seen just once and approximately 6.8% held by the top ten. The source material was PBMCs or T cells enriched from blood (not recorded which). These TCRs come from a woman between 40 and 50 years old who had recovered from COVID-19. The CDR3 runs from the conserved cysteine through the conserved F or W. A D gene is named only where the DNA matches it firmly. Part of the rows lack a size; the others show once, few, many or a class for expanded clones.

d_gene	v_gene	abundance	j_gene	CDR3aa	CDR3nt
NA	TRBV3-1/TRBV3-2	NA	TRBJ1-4	CASSQAGNEKLFF	TGTGCCAGCAGCCAAGCAGGGAATGAAAAACTGTTTTTT
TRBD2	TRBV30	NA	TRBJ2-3	CAWSQSGTSTDTQYF	TGTGCCTGGAGTCAGAGCGGGACTAGCACAGATACGCAGTATTTT
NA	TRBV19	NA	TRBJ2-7	CASSPKGGGSSYEQYF	TGTGCCAGTAGTCCCAAAGGGGGGGGAAGCTCCTACGAGCAGTACTTC
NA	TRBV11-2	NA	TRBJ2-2	CASSLATVSGELFF	TGTGCCAGCAGCTTAGCTACAGTCAGCGGGGAGCTGTTTTTT
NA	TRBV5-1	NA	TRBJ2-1	CASSFRPAQSYNEQFF	TGCGCCAGCAGCTTCAGACCAGCGCAATCCTACAATGAGCAGTTCTTC
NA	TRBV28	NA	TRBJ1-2	CASWTKSGYTF	TGTGCCAGCTGGACAAAAAGTGGCTACACCTTC
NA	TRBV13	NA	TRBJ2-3	CASRPSGTDTQYF	TGTGCCAGCAGGCCTAGCGGCACAGATACGCAGTATTTT
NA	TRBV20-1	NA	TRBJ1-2	CSARWGRGYTF	TGCAGTGCTAGATGGGGGCGAGGCTACACCTTC
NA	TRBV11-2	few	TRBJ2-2	CASSTPLTPNTGELFF	TGTGCCAGCAGCACTCCCCTGACACCTAACACCGGGGAGCTGTTTTTT
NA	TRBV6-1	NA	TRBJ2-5	CASSEGTTIQETQYF	TGTGCCAGCAGTGAAGGGACTACAATACAAGAGACCCAGTACTTC
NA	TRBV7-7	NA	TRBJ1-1	CASSPLPGAGGMNTEAFF	TGTGCCAGCAGCCCCCTGCCGGGGGCGGGGGGGATGAACACTGAAGCTTTCTTT
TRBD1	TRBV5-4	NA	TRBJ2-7	CASSRDRGVNEQYF	TGTGCCAGCAGCCGGGACAGGGGTGTCAACGAGCAGTACTTC
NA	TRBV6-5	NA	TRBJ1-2	CASRGGPNYGYTF	TGTGCCAGCAGAGGAGGCCCTAACTATGGCTACACCTTC
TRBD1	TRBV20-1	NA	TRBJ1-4	CSASYPGQREKLFF	TGCAGTGCTAGTTACCCGGGACAGCGTGAAAAACTGTTTTTT
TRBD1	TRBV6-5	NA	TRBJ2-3	CASSYLGQASRDTQYF	TGTGCCAGCAGTTACCTGGGACAGGCCTCGCGTGATACGCAGTATTTT
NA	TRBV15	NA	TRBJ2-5	CATSHRVQETQYF	TGTGCCACCAGCCACAGAGTCCAAGAGACCCAGTACTTC
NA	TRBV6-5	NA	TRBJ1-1	CASSYYGNTEAFF	TGTGCCAGCAGTTACTACGGGAACACTGAAGCTTTCTTT
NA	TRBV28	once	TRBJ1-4	CASSSGTTTEKLFF	TGTGCCAGCAGTTCCGGGACAACTACTGAAAAACTGTTTTTT
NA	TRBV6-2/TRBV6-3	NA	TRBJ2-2	CASTPSYTGELFF	TGTGCCAGCACCCCCTCGTACACCGGGGAGCTGTTTTTT
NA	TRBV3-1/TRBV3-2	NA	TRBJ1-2	CASSRAGTLNYGYTF	TGTGCCAGCAGCCGGGCAGGGACTCTCAACTATGGCTACACCTTC
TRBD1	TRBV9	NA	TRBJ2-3	CASSASGQGTDTQYF	TGTGCCAGCAGCGCCAGCGGACAGGGCACAGATACGCAGTATTTT
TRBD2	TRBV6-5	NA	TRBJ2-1	CASRPGTSALNEQFF	TGTGCCAGCAGACCCGGGACTAGCGCGTTAAATGAGCAGTTCTTC
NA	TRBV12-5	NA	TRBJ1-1	CASGLVSGVTTEAFF	TGTGCTAGTGGTTTGGTATCCGGGGTAACCACTGAAGCTTTCTTT
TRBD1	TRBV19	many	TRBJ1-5	CASEDYRGRNQPQHF	TGTGCCAGTGAGGATTACAGGGGGCGGAATCAGCCCCAGCATTTT
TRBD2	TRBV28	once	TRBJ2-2	CASITRRGRANTGELFF	TGTGCCAGCATTACCCGGCGCGGGAGGGCCAACACCGGGGAGCTGTTTTTT
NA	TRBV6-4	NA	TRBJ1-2	CASSERRDGNGYTF	TGTGCCAGCAGTGAGCGTCGGGATGGAAATGGCTACACCTTC
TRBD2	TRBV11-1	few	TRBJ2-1	CASSLETSGYNEQFF	TGTGCCAGCAGCTTAGAGACTAGCGGTTACAATGAGCAGTTCTTC
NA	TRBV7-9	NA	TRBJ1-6	CASRRIDSHNSPLHF	TGTGCCAGCAGACGCATCGACAGTCATAATTCACCCCTCCACTTT
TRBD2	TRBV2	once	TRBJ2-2	CASSYSGTSGLGTGELFF	TGTGCCAGCAGTTATTCCGGGACTAGCGGTTTGGGCACCGGGGAGCTGTTTTTT
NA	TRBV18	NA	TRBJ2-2	CASSPRNGELFF	TGTGCCAGCTCACCACGTAACGGGGAGCTGTTTTTT
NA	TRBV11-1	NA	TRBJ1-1	CASSLSERGGGTEAFF	TGTGCCAGCAGCTTAAGTGAAAGGGGTGGAGGGACTGAAGCTTTCTTT
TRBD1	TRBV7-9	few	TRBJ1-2	CASSLGDRAPNYGYTF	TGTGCCAGCAGCTTAGGGGACAGGGCTCCTAACTATGGCTACACCTTC
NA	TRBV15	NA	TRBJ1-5	CATSRVENQPQHF	TGTGCCACCAGCAGAGTGGAGAATCAGCCCCAGCATTTT
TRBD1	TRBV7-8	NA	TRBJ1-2	CASAREGRGPFPNYGYTF	TGTGCCAGCGCTCGAGAGGGCAGGGGGCCTTTCCCTAACTATGGCTACACCTTC
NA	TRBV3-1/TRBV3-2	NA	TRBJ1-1	CASILGTEAFF	TGTGCCAGCATCTTGGGGACAGAAGCTTTCTTT
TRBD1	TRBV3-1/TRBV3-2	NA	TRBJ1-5	CASSQADRGNQPQHF	TGTGCCAGCAGCCAAGCAGACAGGGGAAATCAGCCCCAGCATTTT
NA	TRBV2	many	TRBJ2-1	CASSVSGLGGGNEQFF	TGTGCCAGCAGTGTATCGGGACTGGGAGGTGGCAATGAGCAGTTCTTC
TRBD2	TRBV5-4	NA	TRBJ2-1	CASSYGLAGRNEQFF	TGTGCCAGCAGCTACGGCCTAGCGGGGCGAAATGAGCAGTTCTTC
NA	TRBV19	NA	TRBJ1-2	CASSISGGYYGYTF	TGTGCCAGTAGTATCTCGGGGGGCTACTATGGCTACACCTTC
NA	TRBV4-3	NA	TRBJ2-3	CASSQELADTQYF	TGCGCCAGCAGCCAAGAACTTGCAGATACGCAGTATTTT
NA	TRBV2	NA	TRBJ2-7	CASSEVSGAQYF	TGTGCCAGCAGTGAAGTTTCAGGCGCGCAGTACTTC
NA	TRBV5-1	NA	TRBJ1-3	CASSTGTKSGNTIYF	TGCGCCAGCAGCACTGGGACAAAGTCTGGAAACACCATATATTTT
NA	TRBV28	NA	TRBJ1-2	CASRRSNYGYTF	TGTGCCTCGCGGCGGAGTAACTATGGCTACACCTTC
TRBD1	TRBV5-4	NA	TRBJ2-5	CASSLVDRGETQYF	TGTGCCAGCAGCTTGGTGGACAGGGGGGAGACCCAGTACTTC
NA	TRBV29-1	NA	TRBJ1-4	CSVKGVTNEKLFF	TGCAGCGTGAAGGGGGTCACTAATGAAAAACTGTTTTTT
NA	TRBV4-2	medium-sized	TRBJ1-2	CASSQAGGRDGYTF	TGTGCCAGCAGCCAAGCCGGGGGTCGGGATGGCTACACCTTC
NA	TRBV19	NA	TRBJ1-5	CASSALRGNQPQHF	TGTGCCAGTAGTGCCCTCCGAGGCAATCAGCCCCAGCATTTT
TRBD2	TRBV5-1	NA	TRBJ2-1	CASSLFAGVEQFF	TGCGCCAGCAGCTTGTTCGCGGGAGTTGAGCAGTTCTTC
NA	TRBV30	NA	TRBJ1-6	CAWSEEDWNYNSPLHF	TGTGCCTGGAGTGAGGAAGACTGGAACTATAATTCACCCCTCCACTTT
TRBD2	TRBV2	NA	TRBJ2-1	CASSGSGRYNEQFF	TGTGCCAGCAGTGGGAGCGGGAGGTACAATGAGCAGTTCTTC
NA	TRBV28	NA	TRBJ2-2	CASSLLNTGELFF	TGTGCCAGCAGTTTACTGAACACCGGGGAGCTGTTTTTT
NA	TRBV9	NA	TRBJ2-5	CASSVATGIKETQYF	TGTGCCAGCAGCGTAGCGACAGGCATCAAAGAGACCCAGTACTTC
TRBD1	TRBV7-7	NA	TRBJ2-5	CASSLGAQGAKETQYF	TGTGCCAGCAGCTTAGGCGCGCAGGGGGCCAAAGAGACCCAGTACTTC
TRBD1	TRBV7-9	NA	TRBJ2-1	CASSLQGAREQFF	TGTGCCAGCAGCTTACAGGGGGCTCGGGAGCAGTTCTTC
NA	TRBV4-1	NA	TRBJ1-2	CASSQVLYSNYGYTF	TGCGCCAGCAGCCAAGTTCTGTACTCTAACTATGGCTACACCTTC